This passage covers 11 T cell receptor beta chains from one sample sequenced in a study of T cells expressing NK-cell markers. TCRdb re-analyzed the 5' RACE reads; it lists each CDR3 protein once, without DNA. This repertoire comprises 500,000 to 700,000 distinct CDR3 sequences; its ten largest clones make up about 3.6%. The sample taken for sequencing was blood T cells: a sorted CD56 or NKG2C T cell subset, CD4+ or CD8+ T cells, or bulk PBMC T cells (not recorded which). The origin of the receptors is a man between 18 and 35 years old in good health.

The chain joins TRBV11-2 to TRBJ2-1; the D gene TCRdb calls, TRBD2, cannot be checked with no DNA. This CDR3 has 16 residues. The germline V gene has CDR1 SGHAT and CDR2 FQNNGV. The CDR3 region is CASSSGLAGGPNEQFF.

This chain connects TRBV6-5 to TRBJ2-1. The germline gives CDR1 MNHEY, CDR2 SVGAGI. This CDR3 contains 14 residues. This CDR3 reads CASSYSSLGNEQFF.

The rearrangement joins TRBV18 to TRBJ1-5. Looked up from germline, CDR1 is KGHSH and CDR2 is LQKENI. CDR3 length: 17 amino acids. CDR3 loop: CASSSSGATYSNQPQHF.

V is TRBV7-6 and J is TRBJ2-7; TCRdb proposes TRBD1, but this gene call is untestable without DNA. Germline V gives CDR1 SGHVS, CDR2 FNYEAQ. This CDR3 region has 15 residues. CDR3: CASSTSGSPDYEQYF.

The genes are TRBV21-1 and TRBJ2-5; as DNA is missing, the TRBD2 call by TCRdb cannot be tested. TRBV21-1 has pseudogene status. This CDR3 comprises 17 residues. The CDR3 region is CASSKDKREAYQETQYF.

The rearrangement links TRBV7-3 to TRBJ2-5; TCRdb selects TRBD2, and the lack of DNA leaves this call unchecked. The CDR3 extends over 13 amino acids. Germline V gene sequence: CDR1 SGHTA, CDR2 FQGTGA. The CDR3 spells CASSRLAAETQYF.

The rearrangement links TRBV4-1 to TRBJ2-5. CDR3 length equals 14 residues. The germline V gene has CDR1 MGHRA and CDR2 YSYEKL. CDR3 residues: CASSQDSSQETQYF.

This rearrangement joins TRBV30 to TRBJ2-7; without DNA, the TCRdb call of TRBD1 cannot be checked. This CDR3 is 14 amino acids long. Germline V gives CDR1 GTSNPN, CDR2 SVGIG (reference sequence). The CDR3 loop reads CAWSVTAGPYEQYF.

The chain uses TRBV30 and TRBJ2-1; there is no DNA to check the TCRdb D call of TRBD2. This CDR3 comprises 16 residues. CDR1 is GTSNPN, CDR2 SVGIG, per germline (reference sequence). The CDR3 region is CAWSPMGLAGYNEQFF.

This sequence joins TRBV6-1 and TRBJ2-1. CDR1 is MNHNS and CDR2 is SASEGT in the germline V gene. CDR3 length: 13 amino acids. CDR3 in amino acids: CASSEVGICEQFF.

The chain carries TRBV19 and TRBJ2-5; there is no DNA to check the TCRdb D call of TRBD2. This CDR3 spans 15 amino acids. Germline CDR1 LNHDA, CDR2 SQIVND (reference sequence). This CDR3 reads CASSRGQASRETQYF. Drawing the rest from reference TRBV19 and TRBJ2-5, the complete variable domain is DGGITQSPKYLFRKEGQNVTLSCEQNLNHDAMYWYRQDPGQGLRLIYYSQIVNDFQKGDIAEGYSVSREKKESFPLTVTSAQKNPTAFYLCASSRGQASRETQYFGPGTRLLVL.